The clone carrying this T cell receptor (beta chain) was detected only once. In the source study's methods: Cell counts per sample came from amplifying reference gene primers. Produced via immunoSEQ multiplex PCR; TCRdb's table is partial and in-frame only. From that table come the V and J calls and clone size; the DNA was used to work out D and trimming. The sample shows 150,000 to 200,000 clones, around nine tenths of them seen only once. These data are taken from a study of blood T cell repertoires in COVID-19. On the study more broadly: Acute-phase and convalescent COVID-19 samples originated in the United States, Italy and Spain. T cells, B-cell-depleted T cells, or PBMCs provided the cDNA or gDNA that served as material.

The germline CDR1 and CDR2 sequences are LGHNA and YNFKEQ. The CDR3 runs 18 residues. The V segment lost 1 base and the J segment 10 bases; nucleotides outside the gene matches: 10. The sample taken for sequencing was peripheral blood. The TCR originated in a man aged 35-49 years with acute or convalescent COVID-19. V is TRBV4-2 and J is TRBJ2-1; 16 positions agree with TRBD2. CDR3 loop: CASSQGGGLAGGPREQFF. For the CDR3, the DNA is TGTGCCAGCAGCCAAGGCGGGGGACTAGCGGGGGGGCCGAGGGAGCAGTTCTTC.